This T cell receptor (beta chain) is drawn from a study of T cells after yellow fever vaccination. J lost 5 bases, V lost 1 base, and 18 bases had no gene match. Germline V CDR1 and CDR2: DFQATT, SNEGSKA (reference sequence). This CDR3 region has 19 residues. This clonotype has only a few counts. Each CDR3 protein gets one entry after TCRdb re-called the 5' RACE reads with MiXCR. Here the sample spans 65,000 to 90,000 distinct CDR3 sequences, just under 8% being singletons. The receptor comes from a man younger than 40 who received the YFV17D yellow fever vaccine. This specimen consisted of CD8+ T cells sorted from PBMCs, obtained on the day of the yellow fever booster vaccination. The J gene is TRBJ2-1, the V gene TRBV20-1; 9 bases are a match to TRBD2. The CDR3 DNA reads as TGCAGTGCTAGAGGAATAGCGGGAGAGGGAGTGGTCATGGACAATGAGCAGTTCTTC. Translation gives CSARGIAGEGVVMDNEQFF.